This entry concerns a single T cell receptor (beta chain). The assay was immunoSEQ multiplex PCR, and TCRdb's table has in-frame clones only and misses some. The sample records tens of thousands of clones, 85% to 90% being singletons. This specimen comes from a study of blood T cell repertoires in COVID-19. The CDR3 loop spans 16 amino acids. Trimming removed 4 bases from V and 0 bases from J, with 10 bases in between. Germline values: CDR1 MDHEN, CDR2 SYDVKM. This clonotype was obtained from a woman aged 70-85 years with active COVID-19. Sequencing used peripheral blood. This chain connects TRBV28 to TRBJ2-6, with a tentative D call TRBD2 (5 bases). CDR3 sequence: CASSSSDFSGANVLTF. Written as DNA, the CDR3 is TGTGCCAGCAGTTCCTCGGACTTCTCTGGGGCCAACGTCCTGACTTTC.